Presented here are 20 T cell receptor beta chains from one specimen sequenced in a study of T cells in Graves' hyperthyroidism and ophthalmopathy. RNA transcripts served as the template for amplifying TCR beta CDR3 regions. HTBI primers were employed in a first-round RT-PCR of the TCR CDR3. Each CDR3 protein gets one entry after TCRdb re-called the multiplex PCR reads with MiXCR. This repertoire shows 470,000 or so distinct CDR3 sequences, around 20% found once; its top ten account for around 27%. Sequencing was performed on blood. Source of these receptors: a man younger than 30 with Graves' hyperthyroidism.

This clonotype was observed at least ten times. The chain couples TRBV6-2 or TRBV6-3 to TRBJ2-7, with TRBD1 matching over 9 bases. The V gene's germline CDR1 is MNHEY and CDR2 SVGEGT. The CDR3 contains 18 residues. The junction had 14 bases not matched to a gene; V was cut back by 0 bases and J by 5 bases. CDR3 region: CASSYSVIGTGGPHEQYF. In DNA, the CDR3 is TGTGCCAGCAGTTACTCGGTAATTGGTACAGGGGGCCCCCACGAGCAGTACTTC.

This rearrangement joins TRBV28 to TRBJ2-7; D call uncertain. Germline CDR1 MDHEN, CDR2 SYDVKM. The V gene lost 8 bases and the J gene lost 4 bases, with 18 bases spanning the gap. CDR3 length equals 14 residues. The CDR3, as DNA: TGTGCCAGCGTTTTAATGGCAGCCGGTTACGAGCAGTACTTC. Its translation is CASVLMAAGYEQYF.

This clonotype was recorded many times. The genes are TRBV20-1 and TRBJ1-2; D ambiguous. There are 12 residues in the CDR3. CDR1 is DFQATT, CDR2 SNEGSKA, per germline (reference sequence). V was trimmed by 3 bases and J by 5 bases, leaving 10 bases between them. CDR3 region: CSARDQWYGYTF. The CDR3 bases are TGCAGTGCTAGGGACCAGTGGTATGGCTACACCTTC.

The V gene is TRBV10-3, the J gene TRBJ1-5; D is perhaps TRBD1 (5 bases). In germline, CDR1 is ENHRY, CDR2 SYGVKD. V gave up 7 bases and J gave up 4 bases, with 14 bases separating them. The CDR3 loop spans 14 amino acids. DNA of the CDR3: TGTGCCATCAAATCGGGGCTGGAGAATCAGCCCCAGCATTTT. Protein sequence: CAIKSGLENQPQHF.

This clonotype was detected ten times or more. The rearrangement links TRBV27 to TRBJ2-7; the match to TRBD2 covers 10 bases. The CDR3 consists of 18 residues. Per germline, CDR1 MNHEY and CDR2 SMNVEV (reference sequence). The trim removed 0 bases at V and 5 bases at J, leaving 13 bases unmatched. The CDR3 spells CASSLSGSGGAFPHEQYF. The CDR3 bases are TGTGCCAGCAGTTTATCAGGGAGCGGGGGGGCCTTCCCCCACGAGCAGTACTTC.

This clonotype was detected many times. The J gene is TRBJ1-5, the V gene TRBV28, with TRBD1 matching 7 bases. This CDR3 is built from 13 residues. Germline assignment: CDR1 MDHEN and CDR2 SYDVKM. V lost 6 bases and J lost 3; bases outside the gene matches: 2. Here the CDR3 DNA reads TGTGCCAGCAGGGACAGGTTCAATCAGCCCCAGCATTTT. Translating it yields CASRDRFNQPQHF. Together with reference TRBV28 and TRBJ1-5, the CDR3 gives the full variable domain: DVKVTQSSRYLVKRTGEKVFLECVQDMDHENMFWYRQDPGLGLRLIYFSYDVKMKEKGDIPEGYSVSREKKERFSLILESASTNQTSMYLCASRDRFNQPQHFGDGTRLSIL.

This chain uses TRBV18 with TRBJ2-5, with D tentatively TRBD1 (5 bases). Germline values: CDR1 KGHSH, CDR2 LQKENI. Trimming removed 1 base at V and 2 bases at J, with 11 bases between. This CDR3 spans 15 amino acids. The chain's CDR3 is CASSPRAGSQETQYF. For the CDR3, the DNA is TGTGCCAGCTCACCACGGGCAGGGTCACAAGAGACCCAGTACTTC.

The chain combines TRBV29-1 with TRBJ2-7; D is undetermined. CDR3 length equals 14 residues. Trimming left V 5 bases short and J 0 bases short, with 14 bases between. The germline gives CDR1 SQVTM, CDR2 ANQGSEA. CDR3 bases: TGCAGCGTTTGGTTGGGCTTACCCTCCTACGAGCAGTACTTC. Amino acids: CSVWLGLPSYEQYF.

This clonotype has at least ten counts. The rearrangement uses TRBV11-2 and TRBJ1-2; D is undetermined. Germline V lookup: CDR1 SGHAT, CDR2 FQNNGV. CDR3 length: 14 residues. Between the trimmed V and J ends, which lost 1 base and 4 bases, there was a span of 10 bases. CDR3 sequence: CASSLGRQPYGYTF. The CDR3 bases are TGTGCCAGCAGCTTAGGCCGGCAGCCCTATGGCTACACCTTC.

This clonotype was seen only a few times. J is TRBJ1-6 and V is TRBV6-1; 9 bases match TRBD1. The junction had 3 bases not matched to a gene; V was cut back by 2 bases and J by 7 bases. In germline, CDR1 is MNHNS, CDR2 SASEGT. The CDR3 covers 15 residues. The CDR3 region has the DNA TGTGCCAGCAGTGAAAACGGACAGGGGAATTCACCCCTCCACTTT. Its protein product is CASSENGQGNSPLHF.

With respect to this clonotype: A much larger clone differs from this one at a single base, so this may be a read error. Likely a read error: the CDR3 ends without its conserved phenylalanine or tryptophan. This sequence joins TRBV12-5 and TRBJ1-1; D is possibly TRBD1 (5 bases). Trimming left V 11 bases short and J 5 bases short, with 15 bases between. The CDR3 is 12 residues long. Germline CDR1 reads LGHNT; CDR2 reads FRNRAP. CDR3 bases: TGTGCTCGGGGGTTGGGGGGAACTGAAGCTTTCTCT. Translated, it gives CARGLGGTEAFS.

This clonotype has a count of ten or more. This chain uses TRBV9 with TRBJ2-7; no definite D call. V lost 3 bases, J lost 2 bases, and 6 bases lay in between. CDR3 length equals 12 residues. Germline assignment: CDR1 SGDLS and CDR2 YYNGEE. The CDR3 nucleotides read TGTGCCAGCAGCGCCCCCGCCTACGAGCAGTACTTC. It codes for CASSAPAYEQYF.

This clonotype has at least ten counts. This chain joins TRBV29-1 and TRBJ1-1; D is ambiguous. V lost 2 bases to trimming and J lost 10 bases, with 17 bases between them. From germline, CDR1 is SQVTM and CDR2 ANQGSEA. The CDR3 contains 13 residues. CDR3 in amino acids: CSVETSLLPGAFF. The CDR3 DNA reads as TGCAGCGTTGAAACCAGTCTCCTCCCCGGAGCTTTCTTT.

The rearrangement links TRBV19 to TRBJ1-1, with a weak D call TRBD1 (6 bases). V lost 2 bases and J 2 bases, leaving 15 bases between the germline ends. The CDR3 has 16 amino acids. Germline CDR1 reads LNHDA; CDR2 reads SQIVND (reference sequence). The CDR3 loop reads CASSIRQGLGNTEAFF. The CDR3 nucleotides are TGTGCCAGTAGTATACGGCAGGGGCTGGGCAACACTGAAGCTTTCTTT.

This clonotype was detected ten times or more. V is TRBV30 and J is TRBJ2-7, with D maybe TRBD2 (5 bases). The germline gives CDR1 GTSNPN, CDR2 SVGIG (reference sequence). The CDR3 is 14 amino acids. V dropped 0 bases and J dropped 3 bases, with 12 bases sitting between them. The chain's CDR3 is CAWSVRQAGYEQYF. In DNA form, the CDR3 reads TGTGCCTGGAGTGTACGTCAGGCGGGCTACGAGCAGTACTTC.

This clonotype was observed a few times. The chain recombines TRBV15 with TRBJ1-5, with 12 bases aligning to TRBD1. CDR3 length equals 18 residues. The germline V gene has CDR1 LNHNV and CDR2 YYDKDF (reference sequence). With 5 bases clipped from V and 0 bases from J, the junction kept 8 bases outside the gene matches. The CDR3 nucleotides are TGTGCCACCAGCCGCCCCGGGACAGGGGGCCTTAGCAATCAGCCCCAGCATTTT. Its protein product is CATSRPGTGGLSNQPQHF. Complete variable domain (other parts from reference TRBV15 and TRBJ1-5): DAMVIQNPRYQVTQFGKPVTLSCSQTLNHNVMYWYQQKSSQAPKLLFHYYDKDFNNEADTPDNFQSRRPNTSFCFLDIRSPGLGDTAMYLCATSRPGTGGLSNQPQHFGDGTRLSIL.

This clonotype was recorded at least ten times. The V and J genes are TRBV28 and TRBJ2-7, with D possibly being TRBD2 (8 bases). The V end lost 2 bases, the J end lost 5 bases, and 19 bases lay between the germline ends. CDR1 MDHEN and CDR2 SYDVKM come from the germline V gene. This CDR3 is 16 amino acids long. In DNA form, the CDR3 reads TGTGCCAGCAGTTTAATAGCGGGGACAGTGTCGGACGAGCAGTACTTC. It yields the protein CASSLIAGTVSDEQYF.

V gene TRBV10-3 combines with J gene TRBJ2-5; 8 bases are shared with TRBD1. Germline assignment: CDR1 ENHRY and CDR2 SYGVKD. This CDR3 has 15 amino acids. Losses at the gene ends were 0 bases for V and 4 bases for J; bases not matched to a gene: 4. The CDR3 nucleotides are TGTGCCATCAGTGAGTCCGGGACAGGCCGAGAGACCCAGTACTTC. It specifies CAISESGTGRETQYF.

In nucleotides, the CDR3 is TGTGCCAGCAGTGACTCCAGGGGCACAGATACGCAGTATTTT. Amino acids: CASSDSRGTDTQYF. The V and J genes are TRBV6-4 and TRBJ2-3, with a tentative D call TRBD1 (5 bases). The CDR3 is 14 amino acids. The germline V and J ends were trimmed by 0 bases and 1 base, with 5 bases remaining between them. Looked up from germline, CDR1 is MRHNA and CDR2 is SNTAGT.

This clonotype was seen more than once but under ten times. V is TRBV7-9 and J is TRBJ1-5; tentative D call: TRBD1 (5 bases). Germline CDR1 reads SEHNR; CDR2 reads FQNEAQ (reference sequence). V lost 5 bases, J lost 2 bases, and 13 bases lay in between. The CDR3 sequence is 15 residues long. DNA of the CDR3: TGTGCCAGCAGCCGGGACGGAGGGGGCAATCAGCCCCAGCATTTT. As protein: CASSRDGGGNQPQHF.